These 19 T cell receptor beta chains originate from one sample sequenced in a study of blood T cell repertoires in COVID-19. Libraries were prepared by immunoSEQ multiplex PCR; TCRdb keeps only in-frame clonotypes and omits some of them. In the table there are 120,000 to 150,000 clones, about 80% of which are singletons. The material sequenced was peripheral blood. Every receptor here comes from a man in his sixties with acute or convalescent COVID-19.

The chain combines TRBV28 with TRBJ2-1, with D possibly TRBD1 on 6 matching bases. CDR3 length: 15 amino acids. Trimming pared 6 bases from V and 4 bases from J, leaving 16 bases between. Germline V gene lookup returns CDR1 MDHEN and CDR2 SYDVKM. CDR3 DNA sequence: TGTGCCAGCAGCTACAACACAGGGAAATACAATGAGCAGTTCTTC. Its translation is CASSYNTGKYNEQFF.

The chain employs TRBV5-8 and TRBJ2-1; 7 bases align to TRBD2. Germline V gives CDR1 SGHTS, CDR2 YDEGEE. V was clipped by 7 bases and J by 7 bases; unmatched bases: 11. The CDR3 is 14 residues long. The CDR3 sequence is CASRSSSGGNEQFF. CDR3 bases: TGTGCCAGCCGCTCATCCTCGGGGGGTAATGAGCAGTTCTTC.

The J gene is TRBJ2-7, the V gene TRBV11-2; 7 bases line up with TRBD2. CDR1 and CDR2 (germline): SGHAT, FQNNGV. The CDR3 is 15 amino acids. After removal of 3 bases from V and 2 bases from J, the junction contained 7 bases not matched to a gene. The DNA of the CDR3 is TGTGCCAGCAGCTTTTCCCTAGCGGAGCCCTACGAGCAGTACTTC. This encodes CASSFSLAEPYEQYF.

The V and J genes are TRBV5-4 and TRBJ2-3; 7 bases are a match to TRBD1. The CDR3 runs 16 residues. CDR1 is SGHNT and CDR2 is YYREEE in the germline V gene (reference sequence). The V gene end was trimmed by 4 bases and the J gene end by 2 bases; junction bases not matched to a gene: 10. DNA of the CDR3: TGTGCCAGCAGCCCGCCGGACAGGACAACCACAGATACGCAGTATTTT. Translated, it gives CASSPPDRTTTDTQYF. Full variable domain (missing parts from reference TRBV5-4 and TRBJ2-3): ETGVTQSPTHLIKTRGQQVTLRCSSQSGHNTVSWYQQALGQGPQFIFQYYREEENGRGNFPPRFSGLQFPNYSSELNVNALELDDSALYLCASSPPDRTTTDTQYFGPGTRLTVL.

The V gene is TRBV3-1 (or the pseudogene TRBV3-2), the J gene TRBJ2-5; D is possibly TRBD2 (7 bases). The CDR3 length is 14 residues. V shed 3 bases and J shed 4 bases, with 12 bases lying between them. The germline V gene encodes CDR1 LGHDT and CDR2 YNNKEL (reference sequence). The CDR3 DNA reads as TGTGCCAGCAGCCAGGGAGGGGGAGGAGAGACCCAGTACTTC. Translated: CASSQGGGGETQYF.

The chain links TRBV20-1 to TRBJ2-1; D is unclear. Trimming took off 7 bases at V and 5 bases at J, with 6 bases between the two ends. The CDR3 loop spans 10 amino acids. Germline CDR1 reads DFQATT; CDR2 reads SNEGSKA (reference sequence). CDR3 DNA sequence: TGCAGTGATGGCAACAATGAGCAGTTCTTC. Translating gives CSDGNNEQFF.

This chain connects TRBV19 to TRBJ2-1; 13 nucleotides line up with TRBD2. Germline V gives CDR1 LNHDA, CDR2 SQIVND (reference sequence). Unmatched junction bases numbered 2, after V lost 3 bases and J lost 6 bases. CDR3 length equals 15 residues. The CDR3: CASSIGTSGINEQFF. The CDR3 coding sequence is TGTGCCAGTAGTATCGGGACTAGCGGGATCAATGAGCAGTTCTTC.

The chain has TRBV3-1 (or the pseudogene TRBV3-2) and TRBJ1-2; 8 bases line up with TRBD1. This CDR3 is 18 amino acids long. From germline, CDR1 is LGHDT and CDR2 YNNKEL (reference sequence). The ends lost 2 bases at V and 5 bases at J; junction bases unmatched: 16. The CDR3 here is CASSQQRSWTGSEYGYTF. CDR3 in DNA: TGTGCCAGCAGCCAACAGCGATCCTGGACAGGGTCTGAGTATGGCTACACCTTC.

V and J are TRBV19 and TRBJ2-5, with 14 bases that match TRBD2. With 3 bases clipped from V and 4 bases from J, the junction kept 4 bases outside the gene matches. CDR1 is LNHDA and CDR2 is SQIVND in the germline V gene (reference sequence). The CDR3 extends over 16 amino acids. The CDR3 is CASSMTSGRAGETQYF. CDR3 coding DNA: TGTGCCAGTAGTATGACTAGCGGGAGGGCCGGAGAGACCCAGTACTTC.

The gene calls are TRBV6-2 or TRBV6-3 and TRBJ1-1; a weak D match, TRBD1 (6 bases). The germline V and J ends were trimmed by 0 bases and 4 bases, with 12 bases remaining between them. CDR3 length equals 15 residues. Germline CDR1 reads MNHEY; CDR2 reads SVGEGT. The CDR3 nucleotides read TGTGCCAGCAGTTACTCAGGACAGTTGGGCACTGAAGCTTTCTTT. Its protein product is CASSYSGQLGTEAFF.

V is TRBV7-2 and J is TRBJ1-5; possible D gene TRBD1, 6 bases. The germline V gene encodes CDR1 SGHTA and CDR2 FQGNSA. V was trimmed by 5 bases and J by 6 bases, leaving 23 bases between them. This CDR3 region has 17 residues. CDR3 DNA: TGTGCCAGCAGCCCCGCCGGGGGGGCGGGGATTCGTCAGCCCCAGCATTTT. It codes for CASSPAGGAGIRQPQHF.

This clone occurred many times. The chain has TRBV6-5 and TRBJ2-3; D gene ambiguous. CDR1 and CDR2 from the germline V gene are MNHEY and SVGAGI. V was pared by 7 bases and J by 6 bases, with 14 bases between. The CDR3 is 13 amino acids. The CDR3 nucleotides read TGTGCCAGCAAGACTTTTCCTATGGATACGCAGTATTTT. It yields the protein CASKTFPMDTQYF.

The chain combines TRBV27 with TRBJ1-1; possible D gene TRBD1, 5 bases. The CDR3 spans 13 residues. Trimming cost V 5 bases and J 4 bases, with 11 bases left between them. Germline lookup yields CDR1 MNHEY and CDR2 SMNVEV (reference sequence). CDR3 loop: CASSEYRSTEAFF. The CDR3 DNA reads as TGTGCCAGCAGTGAATACAGGAGCACTGAAGCTTTCTTT.

The V call is TRBV6-5, the J call TRBJ2-1; weak D call: TRBD2 (5 bases). CDR1 is MNHEY, CDR2 SVGAGI, per germline. Trimming shortened V by 8 bases and J by 2 bases, and 10 bases separated the two germline ends. The CDR3 consists of 13 residues. CDR3 in amino acids: CASERETYNEQFF. CDR3 coding DNA: TGTGCCAGCGAAAGGGAGACCTACAATGAGCAGTTCTTC.

The chain combines TRBV2 with TRBJ2-1, with 9 bases identical to TRBD1. The CDR3 has 15 residues. The V gene's germline CDR1 is SNHLY and CDR2 FYNNEI. The V segment lost 2 bases and the J segment 8 bases; nucleotides outside the gene matches: 7. The CDR3 DNA reads TGTGCCAGCAGTGAACAGGGGACAGGGAACGATGAGCAGTTCTTC. This gives the protein CASSEQGTGNDEQFF.

The V gene is TRBV5-1, the J gene TRBJ2-5; tentative D call: TRBD1 (5 bases). Germline values: CDR1 SGHRS, CDR2 YFSETQ. The CDR3 totals 12 residues. The V end was cut by 5 bases, the J end by 7 bases, with 12 bases between. CDR3 DNA: TGCGCCAGCAGTTTCGACCAGGGGACCCAGTACTTC. This translates into CASSFDQGTQYF.

This clone came up many times. The chain couples TRBV7-9 to TRBJ2-2, with D hard to call. There are 13 residues in the CDR3. Germline V gene data show CDR1 as SEHNR and CDR2 as FQNEAQ (reference sequence). V was pared by 3 bases and J by 2 bases, with 4 bases between. CDR3 amino acids: CASSFSNTGELFF. CDR3 nucleotide sequence: TGTGCCAGCAGCTTTAGTAACACCGGGGAGCTGTTTTTT. The entire variable domain, with the rest obtained from reference TRBV7-9 and TRBJ2-2, is as follows: DTGVSQNPRHKITKRGQNVTFRCDPISEHNRLYWYRQTLGQGPEFLTYFQNEAQLEKSRLLSDRFSAERPKGSFSTLEIQRTEQGDSAMYLCASSFSNTGELFFGEGSRLTVL.

The count of this clone is one. The genes are TRBV6-5 and TRBJ2-5; 14 bases fit TRBD2. The CDR3 spans 16 residues. The germline CDR1 and CDR2 sequences are MNHEY and SVGAGI. The V segment lost 2 bases and the J segment 5 bases; nucleotides outside the gene matches: 4. DNA for the CDR3: TGTGCCAGCAGTTACCCTGGACTAGCGGGAGGTGAGACCCAGTACTTC. Its protein is CASSYPGLAGGETQYF.

The rearrangement uses TRBV12-3 or TRBV12-4 and TRBJ1-1; 7 bases agree with TRBD1. This CDR3 is 13 amino acids long. J lost 6 bases, V lost 3 bases, and 4 bases had no gene match. CDR3 protein: CASSFLGTAEAFF. CDR3 nucleotide sequence: TGTGCCAGCAGTTTCTTGGGGACAGCTGAAGCTTTCTTT.